This is a list of T cell receptor beta chains from one sample in a study of early T cells in non-severe SARS-CoV-2 infection. TCRdb analysed the 5' RACE reads with MiXCR anew, one entry per CDR3 protein. The table lists about 100,000 distinct CDR3 sequences, under 15% of them singletons, with about 5.7% in the top ten. The sample comprised whole blood. All receptors derive from an adult who was a healthcare worker with PCR-confirmed SARS-CoV-2 infection or an uninfected control (not recorded which). The CDR3 runs from the conserved cysteine through the conserved F or W. A D gene is named only where the DNA matches it firmly. Clone size is given for some rows only: seen once, a few or many times, or a class if the clone is expanded.

j_call d_call v_call clone_size cdr3_nt cdr3_aa
TRBJ2-2 . TRBV11-2 many TGTGCCAGCAGCTTAGGGGGACGGGAGCTGTTTTTT CASSLGGRELFF
TRBJ2-5 TRBD2 TRBV7-9 few TGTGCCAGCAGCTTAGGCCGTCTAGCGGGCGGGGAGACCCAGTACTTC CASSLGRLAGGETQYF
TRBJ1-2 . TRBV19 . TGTGCCAGTACCAGTCCCCCGCCCCGGACAGAAGGCTACACCTTC CASTSPPPRTEGYTF
TRBJ2-3 . TRBV30 . TGTGCCTGGAATTTGGGGATCACAGATACGCAGTATTTT CAWNLGITDTQYF
TRBJ2-1 TRBD2 TRBV20-1 . TGCAGTGCTAGCGGAGCGGGAGGGAGGTATGAGCAGTTCTTC CSASGAGGRYEQFF
TRBJ2-1 TRBD2 TRBV7-8 many TGTGCCAGCAGCTTGCCTAGCGGCCTCTCCTACAATGAGCAGTTCTTC CASSLPSGLSYNEQFF
TRBJ1-4 . TRBV13 once TGTGCCAGCACACAGACAACGGCAACTAATGAAAAACTGTTTTTT CASTQTTATNEKLFF
TRBJ2-1 TRBD1 TRBV28 many TGTGCCACGACGTTCGGGACAGGGGGGAATGAGCAGTTCTTC CATTFGTGGNEQFF
TRBJ2-7 . TRBV28 . TGTGCCACTTTTCCAGGGGGGAGCTCCTACGAGCAGTACTTC CATFPGGSSYEQYF
TRBJ2-7 . TRBV28 . TGTGCCAGCACCGAAGGGGGTATATACGAGCAGTACTTC CASTEGGIYEQYF
TRBJ2-3 . TRBV15 . TGTGCCACCAGCAGAGATAACCCGGGAGATACGCAGTATTTT CATSRDNPGDTQYF
TRBJ2-1 . TRBV7-9 . TGTGCCAGCAGCTTTAGGGGGGGCAGTTACAATGAGCAGTTCTTC CASSFRGGSYNEQFF
TRBJ1-5 . TRBV6-4 few TGTGCCAGCAGTGTCAAACAGGGACAGCCCCAGCATTTT CASSVKQGQPQHF
TRBJ1-2 . TRBV28 . TGTGCCAGCAGTCCCCATCAATATGGCTACACCTTC CASSPHQYGYTF
TRBJ2-1 . TRBV5-4 few TGTGCCAGCAGCTTGGCGAAGGGAGACACCCTTCCCGACAATGAGCAGTTCTTC CASSLAKGDTLPDNEQFF
TRBJ2-7 . TRBV5-1 . TGCGCCAGCAGCTTGGGCCCGGGTAGCGACGAGCAGTACTTC CASSLGPGSDEQYF
TRBJ1-1 . TRBV2 . TGTGCCAGCAAAGAACACCCGAACACTGAAGCTTTCTTT CASKEHPNTEAFF
TRBJ2-1 . TRBV5-1 few TGCGCCAGCAGCTTGAGACCGGTCCCGAACAGGAATGAGCAGTTCTTC CASSLRPVPNRNEQFF
TRBJ2-7 TRBD1 TRBV10-3 few TGTGCCACCGGGACAGGCTCCCACGAGCAGTACTTC CATGTGSHEQYF
TRBJ1-5 . TRBV12-3/TRBV12-4 many TGTGCCAGCAGCCCCGACAGAAATCAGCCCCAGCATTTT CASSPDRNQPQHF
TRBJ2-1 TRBD2 TRBV12-3/TRBV12-4 few TGTGCCAGCAGTCCAACTAGCGGCTCCTACAATGAGCAGTTCTTC CASSPTSGSYNEQFF
TRBJ2-5 . TRBV3-1 . TGTGCCAGCAGCCATTATAACCGCGGAGAGACCCAGTACTTC CASSHYNRGETQYF
TRBJ2-1 . TRBV5-8 . TGTGCCAGCAGCTTGCATCCAGGACAGAATGAGCAGTTCTTC CASSLHPGQNEQFF
TRBJ1-3 . TRBV18 many TGTGCCAGCTCCCAAAAGGAGGGGAGAAACACCATATATTTT CASSQKEGRNTIYF
TRBJ1-5 . TRBV6-2/TRBV6-3 . TGTGCCAGCAGTTACAGGGACGAGGGACAGCCCCAGCATTTT CASSYRDEGQPQHF
TRBJ2-5 . TRBV28 . TGTGCCAGCAGTCTTAGGACGTCCCAGTACTTC CASSLRTSQYF
TRBJ1-1 . TRBV4-3 few TGCGCCAGCAGCCAAGATTTGGGGTCCGTGACTGAAGCTTTCTTT CASSQDLGSVTEAFF
TRBJ1-5 TRBD1 TRBV20-1 . TGCAGTGCCTCGGGACAGTCACATCAGCCCCAGCATTTT CSASGQSHQPQHF
TRBJ2-3 . TRBV10-3 . TGTGCCAGTCAGGTCGGGCTAAATAATGCAGATACGCAGTATTTT CASQVGLNNADTQYF
TRBJ2-3 . TRBV6-6 . TGTGCCAGCAGCCAAGGCAGAGCGGGAGATACGCAGTATTTT CASSQGRAGDTQYF
TRBJ1-6 . TRBV6-2/TRBV6-3 . TGTGCCAGCAGTCGGACCGGGAGGGATTCACCCCTCCACTTT CASSRTGRDSPLHF
TRBJ2-5 . TRBV10-2 . TGCGCCAGCAGTGAGGACTCCCTCAGCGAGACCCAGTACTTC CASSEDSLSETQYF
TRBJ2-3 . TRBV5-3 few TGTGCCAGAAGCTCTGAGTGGGTCACGCAGTATTTT CARSSEWVTQYF
TRBJ2-7 . TRBV5-1 many TGCGCCAGCAGCTTCGGGGGAGGAGCCGAGCAGTACTTC CASSFGGGAEQYF
TRBJ2-5 . TRBV29-1 few TGCAGCGTTGAGGCGGAAGAGACCCAGTACTTC CSVEAEETQYF
TRBJ2-3 TRBD2 TRBV12-3/TRBV12-4 few TGTGCCAGCAGGATAGCGGGAGAAGGAGATACGCAGTATTTT CASRIAGEGDTQYF
TRBJ1-1 TRBD1 TRBV29-1 many TGCAGCGTTGGGGGACAGATGAACACTGAAGCTTTCTTT CSVGGQMNTEAFF
TRBJ2-7 . TRBV6-5 many TGTGCCAGCAGTTACTCACTTGGGACTGGTAGCGAGCAGTACTTC CASSYSLGTGSEQYF
TRBJ2-7 . TRBV30 few TGTGCCTGGAGAAGGGGGGACGAGCAGTACTTC CAWRRGDEQYF
TRBJ1-5 . TRBV27 . TGTGCCAGCAGTCCTTCCTCGACTTACGAGCCCCAGCATTTT CASSPSSTYEPQHF